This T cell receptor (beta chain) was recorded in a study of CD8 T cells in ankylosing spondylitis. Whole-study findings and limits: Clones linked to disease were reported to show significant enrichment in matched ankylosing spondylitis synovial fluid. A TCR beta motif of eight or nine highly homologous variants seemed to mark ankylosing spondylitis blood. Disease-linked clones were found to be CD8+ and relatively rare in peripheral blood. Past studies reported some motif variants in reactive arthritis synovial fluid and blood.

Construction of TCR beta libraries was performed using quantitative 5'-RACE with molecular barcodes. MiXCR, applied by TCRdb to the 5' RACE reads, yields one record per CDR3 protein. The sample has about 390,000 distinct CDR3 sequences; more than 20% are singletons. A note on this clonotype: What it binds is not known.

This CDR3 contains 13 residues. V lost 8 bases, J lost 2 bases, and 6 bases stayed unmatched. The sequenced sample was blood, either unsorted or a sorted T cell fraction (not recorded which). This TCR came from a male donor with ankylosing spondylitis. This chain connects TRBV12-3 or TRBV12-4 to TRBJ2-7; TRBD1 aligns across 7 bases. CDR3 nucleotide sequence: TGTGCCAGCGGGGAGCAGGGGGCCTACGAGCAGTACTTC. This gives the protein CASGEQGAYEQYF.